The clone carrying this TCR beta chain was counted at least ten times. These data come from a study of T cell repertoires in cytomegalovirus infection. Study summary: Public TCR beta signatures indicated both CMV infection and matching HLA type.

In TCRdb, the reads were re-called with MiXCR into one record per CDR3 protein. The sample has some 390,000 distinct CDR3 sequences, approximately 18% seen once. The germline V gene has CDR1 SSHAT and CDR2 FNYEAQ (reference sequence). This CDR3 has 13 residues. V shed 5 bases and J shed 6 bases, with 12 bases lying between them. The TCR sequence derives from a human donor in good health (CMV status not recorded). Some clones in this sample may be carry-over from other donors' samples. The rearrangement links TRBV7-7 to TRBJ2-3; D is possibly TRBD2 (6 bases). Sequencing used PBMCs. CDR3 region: CASSELATDTQYF. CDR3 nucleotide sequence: TGTGCCAGCAGCGAACTAGCAACGGATACGCAGTATTTT.